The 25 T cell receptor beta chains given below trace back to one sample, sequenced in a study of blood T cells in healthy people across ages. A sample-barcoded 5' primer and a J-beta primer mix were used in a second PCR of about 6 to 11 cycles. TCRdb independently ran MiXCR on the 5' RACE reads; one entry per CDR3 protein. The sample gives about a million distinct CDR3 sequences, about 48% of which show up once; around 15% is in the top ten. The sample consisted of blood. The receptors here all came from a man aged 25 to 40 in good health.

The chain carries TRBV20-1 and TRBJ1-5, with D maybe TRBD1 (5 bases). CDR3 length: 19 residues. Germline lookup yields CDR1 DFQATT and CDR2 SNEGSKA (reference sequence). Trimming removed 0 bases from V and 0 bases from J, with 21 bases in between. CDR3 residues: CSARDLGLRGGRSNQPQHF. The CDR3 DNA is TGCAGTGCTAGAGATCTAGGCTTGCGGGGGGGACGTAGCAATCAGCCCCAGCATTTT.

CDR3 coding DNA: TGTGCCAGCAGCCAAGATAGGAGACAGGGCCTTGCTGGGGCCAACGTCCTGACTTTC. Its protein is CASSQDRRQGLAGANVLTF. V is TRBV4-2 and J is TRBJ2-6; 7 bases are shared with TRBD1. V was clipped by 0 bases and J by 2 bases; unmatched bases: 10. The CDR3 sequence is 19 residues long. Germline V lookup: CDR1 LGHNA, CDR2 YNFKEQ.

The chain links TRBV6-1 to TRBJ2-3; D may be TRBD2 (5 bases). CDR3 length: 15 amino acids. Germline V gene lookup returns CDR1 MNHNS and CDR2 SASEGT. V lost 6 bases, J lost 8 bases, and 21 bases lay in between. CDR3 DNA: TGTGCCAGCAGCTCGGTGGGGAGCTTTGGAGGTACGCAGTATTTT. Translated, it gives CASSSVGSFGGTQYF.

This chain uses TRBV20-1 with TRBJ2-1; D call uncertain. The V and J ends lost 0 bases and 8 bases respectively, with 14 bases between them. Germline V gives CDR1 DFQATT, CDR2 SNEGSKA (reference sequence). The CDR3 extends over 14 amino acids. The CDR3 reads CSARDPGVVHEQFF. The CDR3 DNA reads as TGCAGTGCTAGAGATCCCGGAGTAGTCCATGAGCAGTTCTTC.

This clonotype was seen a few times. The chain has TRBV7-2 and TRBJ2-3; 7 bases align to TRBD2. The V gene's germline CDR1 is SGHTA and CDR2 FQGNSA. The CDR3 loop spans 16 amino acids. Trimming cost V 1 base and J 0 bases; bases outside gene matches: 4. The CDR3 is CASSLVGSGSTDTQYF. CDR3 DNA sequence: TGTGCCAGCAGCTTAGTAGGTAGCGGGAGCACAGATACGCAGTATTTT.

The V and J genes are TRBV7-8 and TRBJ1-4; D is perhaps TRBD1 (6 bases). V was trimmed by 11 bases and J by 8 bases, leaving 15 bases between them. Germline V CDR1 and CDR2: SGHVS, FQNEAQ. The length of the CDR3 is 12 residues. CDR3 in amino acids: CAGNTGFEKLFF. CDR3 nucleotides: TGTGCCGGCAACACAGGGTTCGAAAAACTGTTTTTT.

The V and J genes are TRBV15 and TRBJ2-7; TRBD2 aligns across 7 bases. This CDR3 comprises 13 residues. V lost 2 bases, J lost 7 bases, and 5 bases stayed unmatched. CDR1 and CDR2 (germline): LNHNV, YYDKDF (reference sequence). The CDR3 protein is CATSRRGVYEQYF. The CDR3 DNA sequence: TGTGCCACCAGCAGACGGGGGGTGTATGAGCAGTACTTC.

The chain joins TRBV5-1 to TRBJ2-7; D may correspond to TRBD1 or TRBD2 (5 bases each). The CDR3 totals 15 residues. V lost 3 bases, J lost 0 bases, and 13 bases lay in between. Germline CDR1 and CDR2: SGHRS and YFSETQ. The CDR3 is CASSSGTFFSYEQYF. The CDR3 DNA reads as TGCGCCAGCAGCTCGGGGACCTTCTTCTCCTACGAGCAGTACTTC.

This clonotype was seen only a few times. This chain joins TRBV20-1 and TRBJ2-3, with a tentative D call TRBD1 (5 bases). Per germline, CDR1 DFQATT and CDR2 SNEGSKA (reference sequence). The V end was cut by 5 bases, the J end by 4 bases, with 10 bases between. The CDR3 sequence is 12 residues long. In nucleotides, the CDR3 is TGCAGTGCTGCCCTAGGGGCAGATACGCAGTATTTT. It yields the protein CSAALGADTQYF.

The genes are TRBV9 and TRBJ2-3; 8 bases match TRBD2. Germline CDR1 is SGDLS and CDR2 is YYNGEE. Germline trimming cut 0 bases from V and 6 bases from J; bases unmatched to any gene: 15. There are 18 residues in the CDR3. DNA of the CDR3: TGTGCCAGCAGCGTAGGAGAAGGTAGCGGGGCCACAGGGGATACGCAGTATTTT. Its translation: CASSVGEGSGATGDTQYF.

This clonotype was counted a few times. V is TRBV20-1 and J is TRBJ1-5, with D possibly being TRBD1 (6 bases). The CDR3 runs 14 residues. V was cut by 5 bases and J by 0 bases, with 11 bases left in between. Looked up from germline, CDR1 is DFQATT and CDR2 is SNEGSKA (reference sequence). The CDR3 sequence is CSAPDSYSNQPQHF. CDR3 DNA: TGCAGTGCTCCGGACAGCTATAGCAATCAGCCCCAGCATTTT.

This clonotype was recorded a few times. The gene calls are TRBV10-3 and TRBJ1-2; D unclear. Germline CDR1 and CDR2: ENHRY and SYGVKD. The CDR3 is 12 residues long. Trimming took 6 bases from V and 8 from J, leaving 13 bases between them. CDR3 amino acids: CAISDMREGYTF. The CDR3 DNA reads TGTGCCATCAGCGATATGCGCGAGGGCTACACCTTC.

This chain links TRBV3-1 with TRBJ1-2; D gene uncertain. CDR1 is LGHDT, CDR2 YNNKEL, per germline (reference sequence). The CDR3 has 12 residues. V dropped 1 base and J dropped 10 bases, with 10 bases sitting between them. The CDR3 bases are TGTGCCAGCAGCCAAGGGCAGGTTTTCTACACCTTC. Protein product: CASSQGQVFYTF.

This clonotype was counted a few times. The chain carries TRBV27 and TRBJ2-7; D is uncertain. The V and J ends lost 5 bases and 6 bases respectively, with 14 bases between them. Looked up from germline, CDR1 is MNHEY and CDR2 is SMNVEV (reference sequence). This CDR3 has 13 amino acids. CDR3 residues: CASSATQVGEQYF. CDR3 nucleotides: TGTGCCAGCAGTGCCACCCAAGTCGGCGAGCAGTACTTC.

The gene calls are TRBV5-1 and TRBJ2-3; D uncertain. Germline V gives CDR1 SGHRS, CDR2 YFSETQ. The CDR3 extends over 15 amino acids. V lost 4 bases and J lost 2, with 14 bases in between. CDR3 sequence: CASSPEPQPTDTQYF. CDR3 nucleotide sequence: TGCGCCAGCAGCCCAGAGCCACAGCCCACAGATACGCAGTATTTT.

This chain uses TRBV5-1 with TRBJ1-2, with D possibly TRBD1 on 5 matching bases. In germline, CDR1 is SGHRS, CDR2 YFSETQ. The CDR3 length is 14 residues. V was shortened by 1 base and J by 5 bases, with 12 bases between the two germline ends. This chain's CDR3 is CASSLQGRRYGYTF. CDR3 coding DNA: TGCGCCAGCAGCTTGCAGGGTCGTCGATATGGCTACACCTTC.

DNA of the CDR3: TGTGCCAGCACGGAGGCAGCTTCTTTATACAATGAGCAGTACTTC. Its protein is CASTEAASLYNEQYF. The V gene is TRBV2, the J gene TRBJ2-1; D perhaps matches TRBD2 (5 bases). The closer fit of TRBJ2-7 to the DNA end suggests the J call may be wrong. CDR1 and CDR2 from the germline V gene are SNHLY and FYNNEI. The CDR3 spans 15 residues.

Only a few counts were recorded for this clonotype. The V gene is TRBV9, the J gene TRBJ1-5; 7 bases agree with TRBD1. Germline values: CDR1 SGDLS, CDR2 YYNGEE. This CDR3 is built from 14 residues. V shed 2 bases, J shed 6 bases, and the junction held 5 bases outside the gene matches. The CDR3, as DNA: TGTGCCAGCAGCGTGGGGACAGTGCGTCAGCCCCAGCATTTT. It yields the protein CASSVGTVRQPQHF.

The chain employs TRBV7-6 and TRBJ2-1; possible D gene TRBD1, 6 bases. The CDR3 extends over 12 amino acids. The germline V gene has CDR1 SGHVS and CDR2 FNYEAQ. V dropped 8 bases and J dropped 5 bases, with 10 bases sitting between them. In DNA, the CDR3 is TGTGCCAGCGGCCACAGGGACAATGAGCAGTTCTTC. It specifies CASGHRDNEQFF.

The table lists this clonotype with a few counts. CDR3 region: CASSWGSWNEQFF. In DNA, the CDR3 is TGCGCCAGCAGCTGGGGCAGTTGGAATGAGCAGTTCTTC. The chain links TRBV5-1 to TRBJ2-1, with D maybe TRBD1 (5 bases). This CDR3 contains 13 residues. V lost 3 bases, J lost 7 bases, and 11 bases lay in between. The germline V gene has CDR1 SGHRS and CDR2 YFSETQ.

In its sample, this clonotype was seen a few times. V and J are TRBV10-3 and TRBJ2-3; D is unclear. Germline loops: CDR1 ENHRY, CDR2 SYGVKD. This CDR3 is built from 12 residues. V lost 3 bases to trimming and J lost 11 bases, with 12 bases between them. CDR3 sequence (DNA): TGTGCCATCAGTGATCAGCACTGGCAGCAGTATTTT. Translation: CAISDQHWQQYF.

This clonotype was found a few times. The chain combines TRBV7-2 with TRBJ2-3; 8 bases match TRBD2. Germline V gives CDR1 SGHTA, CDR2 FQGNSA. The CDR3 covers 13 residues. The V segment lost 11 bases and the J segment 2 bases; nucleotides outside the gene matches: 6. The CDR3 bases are TGTGCCGGTTCGACTAGCGCCACAGATACGCAGTATTTT. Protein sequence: CAGSTSATDTQYF.

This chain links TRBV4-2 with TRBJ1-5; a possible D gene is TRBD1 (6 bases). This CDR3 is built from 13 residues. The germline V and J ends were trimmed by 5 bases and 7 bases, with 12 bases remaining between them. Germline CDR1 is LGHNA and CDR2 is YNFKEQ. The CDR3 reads CASSSFRGQPQHF. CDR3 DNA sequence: TGTGCCAGCAGCTCTTTCAGGGGCCAGCCCCAGCATTTT.

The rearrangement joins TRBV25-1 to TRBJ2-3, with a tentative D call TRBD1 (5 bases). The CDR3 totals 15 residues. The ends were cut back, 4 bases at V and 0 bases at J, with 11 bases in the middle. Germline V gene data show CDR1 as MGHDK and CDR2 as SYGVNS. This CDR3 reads CASSGRAKSTDTQYF. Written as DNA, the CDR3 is TGTGCCAGCAGTGGCAGGGCGAAAAGCACAGATACGCAGTATTTT.

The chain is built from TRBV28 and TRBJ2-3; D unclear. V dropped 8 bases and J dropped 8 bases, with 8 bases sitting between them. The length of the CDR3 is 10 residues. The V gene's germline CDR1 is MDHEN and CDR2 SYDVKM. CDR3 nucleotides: TGTGCCAGCGGTACCGGTACGCAGTATTTT. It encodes CASGTGTQYF.